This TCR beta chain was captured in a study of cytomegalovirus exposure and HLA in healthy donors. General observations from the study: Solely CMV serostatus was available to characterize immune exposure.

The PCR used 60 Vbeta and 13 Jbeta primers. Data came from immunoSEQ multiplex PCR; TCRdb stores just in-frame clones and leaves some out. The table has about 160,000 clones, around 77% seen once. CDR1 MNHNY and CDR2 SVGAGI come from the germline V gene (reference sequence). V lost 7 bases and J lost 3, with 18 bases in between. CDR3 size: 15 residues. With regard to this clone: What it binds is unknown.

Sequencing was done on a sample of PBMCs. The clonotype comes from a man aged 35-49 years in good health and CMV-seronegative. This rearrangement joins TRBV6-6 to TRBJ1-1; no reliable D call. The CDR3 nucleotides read TGTGCCAGCACCGTGACTACTTTAGGTTACACTGAAGCTTTCTTT. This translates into CASTVTTLGYTEAFF.